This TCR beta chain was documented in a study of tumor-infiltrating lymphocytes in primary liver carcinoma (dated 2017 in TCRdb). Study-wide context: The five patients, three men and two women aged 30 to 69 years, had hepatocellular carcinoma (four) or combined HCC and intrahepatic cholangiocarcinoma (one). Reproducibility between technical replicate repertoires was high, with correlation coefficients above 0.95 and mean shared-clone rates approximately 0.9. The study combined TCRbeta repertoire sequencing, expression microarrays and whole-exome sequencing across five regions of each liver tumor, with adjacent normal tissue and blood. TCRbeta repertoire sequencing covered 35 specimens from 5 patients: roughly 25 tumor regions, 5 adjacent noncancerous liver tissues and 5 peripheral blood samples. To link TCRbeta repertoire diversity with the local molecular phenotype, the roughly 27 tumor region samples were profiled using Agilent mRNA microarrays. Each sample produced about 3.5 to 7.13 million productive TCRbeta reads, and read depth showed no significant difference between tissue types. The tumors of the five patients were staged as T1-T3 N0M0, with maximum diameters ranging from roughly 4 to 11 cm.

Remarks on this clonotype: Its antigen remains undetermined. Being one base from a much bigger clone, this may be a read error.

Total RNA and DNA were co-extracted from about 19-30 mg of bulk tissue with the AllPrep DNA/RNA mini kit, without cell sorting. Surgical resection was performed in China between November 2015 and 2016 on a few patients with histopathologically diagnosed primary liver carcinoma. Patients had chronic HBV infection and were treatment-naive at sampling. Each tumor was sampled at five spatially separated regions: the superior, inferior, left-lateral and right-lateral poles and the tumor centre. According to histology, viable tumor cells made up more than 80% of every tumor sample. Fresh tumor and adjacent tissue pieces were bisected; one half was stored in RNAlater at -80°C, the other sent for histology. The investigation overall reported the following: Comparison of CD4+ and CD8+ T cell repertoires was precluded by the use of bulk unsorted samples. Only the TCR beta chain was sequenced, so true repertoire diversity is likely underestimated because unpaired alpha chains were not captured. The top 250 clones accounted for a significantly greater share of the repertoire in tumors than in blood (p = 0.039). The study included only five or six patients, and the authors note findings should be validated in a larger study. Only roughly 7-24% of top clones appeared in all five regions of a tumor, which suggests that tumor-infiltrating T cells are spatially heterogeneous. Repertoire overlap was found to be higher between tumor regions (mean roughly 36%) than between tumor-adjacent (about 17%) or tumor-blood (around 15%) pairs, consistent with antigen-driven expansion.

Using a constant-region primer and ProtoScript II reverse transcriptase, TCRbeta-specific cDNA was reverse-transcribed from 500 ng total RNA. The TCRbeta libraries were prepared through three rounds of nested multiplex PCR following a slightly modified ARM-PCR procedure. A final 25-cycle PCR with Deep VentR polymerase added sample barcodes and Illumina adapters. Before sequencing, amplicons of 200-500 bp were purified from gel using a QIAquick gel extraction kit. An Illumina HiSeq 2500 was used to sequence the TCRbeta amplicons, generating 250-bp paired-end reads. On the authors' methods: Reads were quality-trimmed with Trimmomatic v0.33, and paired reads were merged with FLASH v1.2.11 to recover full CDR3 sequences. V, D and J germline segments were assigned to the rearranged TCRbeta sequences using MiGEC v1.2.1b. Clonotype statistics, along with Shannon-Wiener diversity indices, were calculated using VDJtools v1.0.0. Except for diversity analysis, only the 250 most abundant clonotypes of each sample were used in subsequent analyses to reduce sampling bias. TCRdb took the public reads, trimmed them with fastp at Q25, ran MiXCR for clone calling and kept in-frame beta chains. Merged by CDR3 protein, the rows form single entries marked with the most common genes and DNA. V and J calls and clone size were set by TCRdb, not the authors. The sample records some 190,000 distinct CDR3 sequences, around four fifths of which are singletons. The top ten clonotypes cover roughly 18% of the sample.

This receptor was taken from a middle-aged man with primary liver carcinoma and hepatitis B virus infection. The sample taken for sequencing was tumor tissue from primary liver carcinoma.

The CDR3 protein: CTSSVGDRSTYEQYF. In nucleotide form, the sequence is TGTACCAGCAGCGTAGGGGACAGGTCGACGTACGAGCAGTACTTC. The chain employs TRBV9 and TRBJ2-7; 8 central bases correspond to TRBD1. As encoded in the germline V gene, CDR1 is SGDLS while CDR2 is YYNGEE. Including the terminal cysteine and phenylalanine, the CDR3 comprises 15 residues. The sequence is cut down to CDR3 DNA, 45 bases in frame from base 1. The variable domain in full, with residues beyond the CDR3 obtained from the reference TRBV9 and TRBJ2-7 genes, is DSGVTQTPKHLITATGQRVTLRCSPRSGDLSVYWYQQSLDQGLQFLIQYYNGEERAKGNILERFSAQQFPDLHSELNLSSLELGDSALYFCTSSVGDRSTYEQYFGPGTRLTVT.